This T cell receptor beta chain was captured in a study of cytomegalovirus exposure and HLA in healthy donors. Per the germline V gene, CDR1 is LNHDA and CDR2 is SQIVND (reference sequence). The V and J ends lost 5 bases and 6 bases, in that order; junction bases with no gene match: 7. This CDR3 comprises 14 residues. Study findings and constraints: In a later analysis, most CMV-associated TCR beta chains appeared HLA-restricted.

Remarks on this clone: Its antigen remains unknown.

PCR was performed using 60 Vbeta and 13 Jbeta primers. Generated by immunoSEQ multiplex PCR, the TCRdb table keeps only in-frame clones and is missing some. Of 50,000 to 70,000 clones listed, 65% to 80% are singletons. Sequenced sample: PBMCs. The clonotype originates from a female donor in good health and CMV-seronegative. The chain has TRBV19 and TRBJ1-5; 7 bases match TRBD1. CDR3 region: CASSLQGEIQPQHF. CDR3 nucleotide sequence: TGTGCCAGTAGTCTTCAGGGGGAAATTCAGCCCCAGCATTTT.